This T cell receptor (beta chain) was sequenced during a study of CD8+CD57+ T cells in acquired aplastic anemia. Study context: Isolated CD4+ and CD8+ cells, once sorted, yielded DNA averaging around 2.9 ug.

This clonotype was observed at least ten times. Its antigen is not known. Regarding the study as a whole: Patients and controls turned out to have roughly 29 CD8+ CDR3 sequences in common.

The CDR3 contains 15 residues. CDR1 and CDR2 (germline): WSHSY, SAAADI. The V gene end was trimmed by 3 bases and the J gene end by 7 bases; junction bases not matched to a gene: 6. TCR beta VDJ and CDR3 profiling used genomic DNA as template. TCRdb fed the reads into MiXCR, producing one record per CDR3 protein. The sample consists of roughly 280,000 distinct CDR3 sequences, about 50% of them appearing once. Flow cytometry had shown expanded CD8+CD57+ cells in the patients chosen for sequencing. The TCR sequence derives from a human donor with aplastic anemia. The chain combines TRBV10-2 with TRBJ1-6, with 7 bases lining up with TRBD1. The material sequenced was sorted CD4+, CD8+, or CD8+CD57+ T cells (not recorded which) from PBMCs. CDR3: CASSEGRGPNSPLHF. CDR3 coding DNA: TGCGCCAGCAGTGAAGGGAGGGGGCCGAATTCACCCCTCCACTTT.